The 25 T cell receptor beta chains in this list originate from one sample, sequenced in a study of PD-L1 blockade in urothelial cancer. Assay: immunoSEQ multiplex PCR; the TCRdb copy retains only in-frame clones and omits some. The data hold 70,000 to 75,000 clones, with roughly 80% observed a single time. The material sequenced was PBMCs, taken around atezolizumab (anti-PD-L1) treatment. These TCRs come from a man aged 70-80 years with urothelial cancer.

This chain joins TRBV6-1 and TRBJ1-1; possibly TRBD1 for D (5 bases). The germline gives CDR1 MNHNS, CDR2 SASEGT. This CDR3 has 18 amino acids. V lost 0 bases, J lost 3 bases, and 20 bases lay in between. CDR3 in amino acids: CASSEAAPSLGGYTEAFF. The CDR3 DNA sequence: TGTGCCAGCAGTGAAGCTGCGCCGTCATTGGGGGGATACACTGAAGCTTTCTTT.

V usage is TRBV18 and J usage is TRBJ1-2; D uncertain. CDR3 size: 13 residues. Trimming cost V 6 bases and J 9 bases, with 17 bases left between them. In germline, CDR1 is KGHSH, CDR2 LQKENI. The CDR3 bases are TGTGCCAGCTCCCCCTTAAGCATTGAAAGCTACACCTTC. Protein sequence: CASSPLSIESYTF.

The chain employs TRBV5-4 and TRBJ2-3; TRBD2 agrees at 11 bases. Germline-derived CDR1 and CDR2 are SGHNT and YYREEE (reference sequence). There are 16 residues in the CDR3. Unmatched junction bases numbered 6, after V lost 4 bases and J lost 2 bases. The CDR3 loop is CASSLIAGGFTDTQYF. The CDR3 DNA follows: TGTGCCAGCAGCCTGATAGCGGGAGGGTTCACAGATACGCAGTATTTT.

This sequence joins TRBV14 and TRBJ2-1; 7 bases are shared with TRBD1. The V and J ends lost 5 bases and 4 bases, in that order; junction bases with no gene match: 8. The CDR3 is made up of 15 amino acids. Germline CDR1 reads SGHDN; CDR2 reads FVKESK. Written as DNA, the CDR3 is TGTGCCAGCAGCGCTCGGACAGGTGATTACAATGAGCAGTTCTTC. It encodes CASSARTGDYNEQFF.

The CDR3 is CASRVTGEWDIEAFF. The CDR3 nucleotides are TGCGCCAGCCGAGTTACAGGGGAGTGGGACATTGAAGCTTTCTTT. J is TRBJ1-1 and V is TRBV5-1; 7 nucleotides align to TRBD1. The CDR3 extends over 15 amino acids. The germline gives CDR1 SGHRS, CDR2 YFSETQ. The J segment lost 7 bases and the V segment lost 7 bases, leaving 16 bases of the junction unmatched.

V and J are TRBV5-6 and TRBJ2-1; 8 positions agree with TRBD2. CDR1 SGHDT and CDR2 YYEEEE come from the germline V gene. The V gene end was trimmed by 2 bases and the J gene end by 6 bases; junction bases not matched to a gene: 10. The CDR3 sequence is 16 residues long. CDR3 DNA sequence: TGTGCCAGCAGCTTAAGAGCGGGAGCGGGCCTCAATGAGCAGTTCTTC. It codes for CASSLRAGAGLNEQFF.

V and J are TRBV30 and TRBJ1-4; D is possibly TRBD1 (6 bases). This CDR3 is 14 amino acids long. Per the germline V gene, CDR1 is GTSNPN and CDR2 is SVGIG (reference sequence). Trimming shortened V by 1 base and J by 8 bases, and 14 bases separated the two germline ends. The CDR3: CAWSGGGGREKLFF. Here the CDR3 DNA reads TGTGCCTGGAGTGGGGGAGGGGGTAGGGAAAAACTGTTTTTT.

The chain couples TRBV28 to TRBJ2-3; D call uncertain. Germline V gene sequence: CDR1 MDHEN, CDR2 SYDVKM. V lost 4 bases to trimming and J lost 3 bases, with 8 bases between them. The CDR3 totals 13 residues. In DNA, the CDR3 is TGTGCCAGCAGTTCCCCTAGTACAGATACGCAGTATTTT. The encoded protein is CASSSPSTDTQYF.

The rearrangement links TRBV11-2 to TRBJ2-7, with 9 positions matching TRBD1. The germline gives CDR1 SGHAT, CDR2 FQNNGV. V was pared by 5 bases and J by 1 base, with 9 bases of the junction left unmatched. The length of the CDR3 is 16 residues. CDR3 protein: CASSDPGTGLSYEQYF. CDR3 bases: TGTGCCAGCAGCGACCCCGGGACAGGGTTATCCTACGAGCAGTACTTC.

The gene calls are TRBV27 and TRBJ1-1; possible D gene TRBD1, 6 bases. Germline CDR1 reads MNHEY; CDR2 reads SMNVEV (reference sequence). The V and J ends lost 8 bases and 0 bases respectively, with 10 bases between them. The CDR3 loop spans 13 amino acids. Here the CDR3 DNA reads TGTGCCAGCTCCGACAGGTTGAACACTGAAGCTTTCTTT. This sequence encodes CASSDRLNTEAFF.

The chain joins TRBV9 to TRBJ2-2; 7 bases line up with TRBD2. The CDR3 length is 16 residues. V trimming: 4 bases; J trimming: 9 bases; junction bases outside the gene matches: 15. The germline V gene encodes CDR1 SGDLS and CDR2 YYNGEE. In DNA, the CDR3 is TGTGCCAGCAGCACCCGGAGGGAGGGCCTGATCCGGGAGCTGTTTTTT. It is translated as CASSTRREGLIRELFF.

The J gene is TRBJ1-1, the V gene TRBV28; D is uncertain. Between the trimmed V and J ends, which lost 2 bases and 8 bases, there was a span of 15 bases. Germline V gives CDR1 MDHEN, CDR2 SYDVKM. This CDR3 is built from 14 residues. The CDR3 here is CASSLRQVSIEAFF. As DNA, the CDR3 is TGTGCCAGCAGTTTAAGGCAGGTGTCGATCGAAGCTTTCTTT.

This chain connects TRBV11-1 to TRBJ2-1; TRBD2 agrees at 13 bases. CDR3 length: 15 amino acids. Germline CDR1 reads SGHAT; CDR2 reads FQDESV (reference sequence). V dropped 7 bases and J dropped 3; count of bases not matched to a gene: 3. Written as DNA, the CDR3 is TGTGCCAGCACTACTAGCGGGAGGGACTACAATGAGCAGTTCTTC. It is translated as CASTTSGRDYNEQFF.

This sequence joins TRBV6-5 and TRBJ2-7; 9 nucleotides agree with TRBD1. Germline trimming cut 6 bases from V and 5 bases from J; bases unmatched to any gene: 8. Germline CDR1 and CDR2: MNHEY and SVGAGI. The CDR3 extends over 14 amino acids. The CDR3 bases are TGTGCCAGCAGATCGACAGGGGGTCACGACGAGCAGTACTTC. Protein product: CASRSTGGHDEQYF.

The count of this clone is one. The chain joins TRBV2 to TRBJ2-2, with D possibly being TRBD1 (5 bases). The CDR3 loop spans 14 amino acids. Per germline, CDR1 SNHLY and CDR2 FYNNEI. Trimming removed 6 bases from V and 4 bases from J, with 12 bases in between. CDR3 region: CASRRQSSTGELFF. The CDR3 nucleotides are TGTGCCAGCAGGAGACAGTCGAGCACCGGGGAGCTGTTTTTT.

The CDR3 sequence is CASSRQGPSYEQYF. Here the CDR3 DNA reads TGTGCCAGCAGCCGACAGGGTCCCTCCTACGAGCAGTACTTC. The chain is built from TRBV6-1 and TRBJ2-7, with TRBD1 identical over 7 bases. The CDR3 totals 14 residues. Germline V gene data show CDR1 as MNHNS and CDR2 as SASEGT. Losses at the gene ends were 6 bases for V and 0 bases for J; bases not matched to a gene: 5.

This clone was recorded only once. The chain is built from TRBV20-1 and TRBJ2-7; 7 nucleotides align to TRBD1. The CDR3 totals 11 residues. J lost 10 bases, V lost 4 bases, and 7 bases had no gene match. The germline V gene has CDR1 DFQATT and CDR2 SNEGSKA (reference sequence). The CDR3 here is CSANQGVQQYF. The CDR3 nucleotides read TGCAGTGCTAATCAGGGGGTTCAACAGTACTTC.

Here the CDR3 reads CASSLLASGRARRVRSYEQYF. The CDR3 nucleotides are TGTGCCAGCAGTTTATTGGCTAGCGGGAGGGCCCGGCGCGTCAGATCCTACGAGCAGTACTTC. This chain links TRBV27 with TRBJ2-7, with 12 bases lining up with TRBD2. Germline V gene lookup returns CDR1 MNHEY and CDR2 SMNVEV (reference sequence). The CDR3 covers 21 residues. Trimming removed 1 base from V and 1 base from J; junction bases left unmatched: 17.

V gene TRBV5-5 combines with J gene TRBJ1-2; TRBD1 agrees at 8 bases. Per germline, CDR1 SGHKS and CDR2 YYEKEE (reference sequence). This CDR3 comprises 15 residues. V lost 0 bases to trimming and J lost 2 bases; unmatched junction nucleotides: 3. The CDR3 bases are TGTGCCAGCAGCTTGGGGGCAGGGGGCAACTATGGCTACACCTTC. This encodes CASSLGAGGNYGYTF.

This sequence joins TRBV9 and TRBJ2-7; 8 bases align to TRBD2. The CDR3 has 14 amino acids. CDR1 and CDR2 from the germline V gene are SGDLS and YYNGEE. V gave up 2 bases and J gave up 5 bases; unmatched junction bases: 6. CDR3 DNA: TGTGCCAGCAGCGTGAGCGGGAGCGTCAACGAGCAGTACTTC. Translating gives CASSVSGSVNEQYF.

This clone was seen more than once but under ten times. The CDR3 spells CASRPVAGIYEQYF. The CDR3 coding sequence is TGTGCCAGCCGGCCAGTAGCGGGAATATACGAGCAGTACTTC. The rearrangement joins TRBV27 to TRBJ2-7; 8 nucleotides match TRBD2. The CDR3 length is 14 residues. Germline V gene lookup returns CDR1 MNHEY and CDR2 SMNVEV (reference sequence). V trimming: 8 bases; J trimming: 4 bases; junction bases outside the gene matches: 10.

This chain uses TRBV18 with TRBJ2-1; D gene ambiguous. CDR3 size: 12 residues. Per germline, CDR1 KGHSH and CDR2 LQKENI. With 2 bases removed from V and 9 bases from J, the gap between germline ends came to 8 bases. CDR3 nucleotide sequence: TGTGCCAGCTCACCAGTGCGCGTTGAGCAGTTCTTC. Translation gives CASSPVRVEQFF.

This chain uses TRBV10-3 with TRBJ2-5, with D unresolved. Trimming removed 11 bases at V and 1 base at J, with 11 bases between. The CDR3 is 12 residues long. The germline CDR1 and CDR2 sequences are ENHRY and SYGVKD. In nucleotides, the CDR3 is TGTGCCTCCGGTCCGGGCCAAGAGACCCAGTACTTC. Encoded protein: CASGPGQETQYF.

The chain is built from TRBV27 and TRBJ2-1; 9 bases match TRBD1. The CDR3 loop spans 15 amino acids. CDR1 is MNHEY and CDR2 is SMNVEV in the germline V gene (reference sequence). The ends lost 8 bases at V and 4 bases at J; junction bases unmatched: 9. The CDR3 DNA reads as TGTGCCAGCCAGCGGGGCGGACAGGGGTACAATGAGCAGTTCTTC. It specifies CASQRGGQGYNEQFF.

CDR3 nucleotides: TGTGCCAGCTCGGGAGGTGTTTTAGGTGAGCAGTTCTTC. Its protein is CASSGGVLGEQFF. This rearrangement joins TRBV9 to TRBJ2-1; 7 nucleotides agree with TRBD2. CDR3 length equals 13 residues. With 7 bases clipped from V and 9 bases from J, the junction kept 10 bases outside the gene matches. The germline V gene has CDR1 SGDLS and CDR2 YYNGEE.